These T cell receptor beta chains were read from a single sample in a study of technical replicates of blood from several donors. This table comes from immunoSEQ multiplex PCR, and its TCRdb copy is limited to in-frame clones, with some not included. The sample contains fewer than 85,000 clones, just under 95% of which appear only once. The specimen was T cells isolated from PBMCs. The receptors derive from a human donor in good health. Each CDR3 is given with its conserved first and last residue. D genes are given only for firm matches. Clone size is not always given. Where it is, it says once, few, many or a class for expanded clones.

J gene,V gene,D gene,clone size,CDR3 protein,CDR3 DNA
TRBJ2-2,TRBV11-3,TRBD1,-,CASRRGPDTGELFF,TGTGCCAGCAGAAGGGGGCCGGACACCGGGGAGCTGTTTTTT
TRBJ1-3,TRBV6-5,-,-,CASSYHDSSGNTIYF,TGTGCCAGCAGTTACCACGACAGCTCTGGAAACACCATATATTTT
TRBJ1-1,TRBV19,TRBD1,-,CASSGQGVWTEAFF,TGTGCCAGTAGCGGACAGGGTGTATGGACTGAAGCTTTCTTT
TRBJ2-1,TRBV7-9,-,-,CASSLGSRAVSDEQFF,TGTGCCAGCAGCTTAGGCTCCAGGGCGGTCTCCGATGAGCAGTTCTTC
TRBJ2-7,TRBV27,-,-,CASKPAGKSYEQYF,TGTGCCAGCAAGCCGGCAGGGAAGTCCTACGAGCAGTACTTC
TRBJ2-7,TRBV7-2,-,-,CASSLRIGSRPYEQYF,TGTGCCAGCAGCTTAAGGATAGGATCCAGGCCCTACGAGCAGTACTTC
TRBJ1-2,TRBV28,TRBD1,-,CASRTGDHGYTF,TGTGCCAGCAGAACAGGGGACCATGGCTACACCTTC
TRBJ2-7,TRBV28,-,-,CASSLRTYEQYF,TGTGCCAGCAGCTTAAGGACTTACGAGCAGTACTTC
TRBJ2-2,TRBV7-9,TRBD2,-,CASSDSGSGTGELFF,TGTGCCAGCAGCGATAGCGGGAGCGGGACCGGGGAGCTGTTTTTT
TRBJ2-2,TRBV9,-,-,CASSSPQSSSNTGELFF,TGTGCCAGCAGCTCACCCCAAAGCTCCTCGAACACCGGGGAGCTGTTTTTT
TRBJ1-1,TRBV5-1,TRBD1,-,CASSLRQGMNTEAFF,TGCGCCAGCAGCTTAAGACAGGGAATGAACACTGAAGCTTTCTTT
TRBJ1-1,TRBV6-5,TRBD1,-,CASRTGYTEAFF,TGTGCCAGCAGGACAGGGTACACTGAAGCTTTCTTT
TRBJ2-5,TRBV2,TRBD2,-,CASNPSGAQETQYF,TGTGCCAGCAATCCCAGCGGGGCCCAAGAGACCCAGTACTTC
TRBJ2-3,TRBV9,-,-,CASMPGSSTDTQYF,TGTGCCAGCATGCCCGGGTCTAGCACAGATACGCAGTATTTT
TRBJ1-2,TRBV11-2,TRBD1,-,CASSTGTGGSYGYTF,TGTGCCAGCAGCACCGGGACAGGGGGATCATATGGCTACACCTTC
TRBJ1-5,TRBV27,-,-,CASRLYGGGNQPQHF,TGTGCCAGCAGATTATACGGTGGTGGCAATCAGCCCCAGCATTTT
TRBJ1-2,TRBV6-5,TRBD1,-,CASKGTGPNYGYTF,TGTGCCAGCAAGGGGACAGGCCCCAACTATGGCTACACCTTC
TRBJ2-4,TRBV4-1,-,-,CASSQPVAKNIQYF,TGCGCCAGCAGCCAACCAGTAGCCAAAAACATTCAGTACTTC
TRBJ1-5,TRBV19,TRBD1,-,CASRQMTGTGNQPQHF,TGTGCCAGTAGACAAATGACGGGGACAGGGAATCAGCCCCAGCATTTT
TRBJ2-2,TRBV9,-,-,CASSVQGITGELFF,TGTGCCAGCAGCGTGCAGGGGATTACCGGGGAGCTGTTTTTT
TRBJ2-7,TRBV6-5,-,-,CASSYSVAAYEQYF,TGTGCCAGCAGTTACTCAGTAGCGGCCTACGAGCAGTACTTC
TRBJ2-1,TRBV10-3,TRBD2,-,CAISPSGSPNEQFF,TGTGCCATCAGCCCTAGCGGGAGTCCCAATGAGCAGTTCTTC
TRBJ2-1,TRBV19,TRBD2,-,CASSMTSGRGEQFF,TGTGCCAGTAGTATGACTAGCGGGAGGGGTGAGCAGTTCTTC
TRBJ2-3,TRBV6-1,-,-,CASSEAQGPGTDTQYF,TGTGCCAGCAGTGAAGCGCAGGGGCCTGGGACAGATACGCAGTATTTT
TRBJ2-7,TRBV29-1,TRBD2,-,CSGLGGASYEQYF,TGCAGCGGCCTCGGGGGGGCGAGCTACGAGCAGTACTTC
TRBJ1-4,TRBV19,TRBD1,-,CASRRQGKGNEKLFF,TGTGCCAGTAGGCGACAGGGGAAGGGTAATGAAAAACTGTTTTTT
TRBJ2-7,TRBV13,-,-,CASSRAGGTYEQYF,TGTGCCAGCAGCCGAGCGGGTGGTACCTACGAGCAGTACTTC
TRBJ2-7,TRBV19,-,-,CASSVMTGYEQYF,TGTGCCAGTAGTGTCATGACAGGCTACGAGCAGTACTTC
TRBJ2-7,TRBV19,TRBD2,once,CASSIWREGGEQYF,TGTGCCAGTAGTATCTGGCGGGAGGGGGGCGAGCAGTACTTC